These T cell receptor beta chains were read from a single sample in a study of cytomegalovirus exposure and HLA in healthy donors. Measured with immunoSEQ multiplex PCR; TCRdb has only the in-frame clones, and not every one. The table includes 150,000 to 200,000 clones, roughly 77% detected once. Sequenced input: PBMCs. Receptors originate from a woman aged 45-65 years in good health and CMV-seronegative. Both conserved end residues are part of each CDR3. A D gene is named only where the DNA matches it firmly. A row's size may be missing; if present it is once, few, many or a size class.

d_call	v_call	j_call	clone_size	cdr3_nt	cdr3_aa
.	TRBV7-2	TRBJ2-7	.	TGTGCCAGCAGCCGTAGGACAGCGACTGAGCAGTACTTC	CASSRRTATEQYF
TRBD1	TRBV5-1	TRBJ2-1	.	TGCGCCAGCAGCTCACCGACAGGGTGGGGCAATGAGCAGTTCTTC	CASSSPTGWGNEQFF
TRBD1	TRBV6-1	TRBJ1-3	.	TGTGCCAGCAGTGGGACAGGGAGCTCTGGAAACACCATATATTTT	CASSGTGSSGNTIYF
TRBD2	TRBV9	TRBJ2-3	.	TGTGCCAGCAGCGTCGCGAGCGGGGGGGCCACAGATACGCAGTATTTT	CASSVASGGATDTQYF
.	TRBV7-9	TRBJ2-7	.	TGTGCCAGCAGTCGAGGCCCCTACGAGCAGTACTTC	CASSRGPYEQYF
.	TRBV25-1	TRBJ1-1	.	TGTGCCAGCAGTGAATATGGGGGGTACGGCACTGAAGCTTTCTTT	CASSEYGGYGTEAFF
.	TRBV18	TRBJ1-5	.	TGTGCCAGCTCACGAGCGCAGGGGAGCAATCAGCCCCAGCATTTT	CASSRAQGSNQPQHF
.	TRBV6-1	TRBJ2-5	.	TGTGCCAGCAGTGCCTCTCGGGAGACCCAGTACTTC	CASSASRETQYF
TRBD1	TRBV6-6	TRBJ1-5	.	TGTGCCAGCAGTTTCTTACAGGGGGGTAGCAATCAGCCCCAGCATTTT	CASSFLQGGSNQPQHF
TRBD2	TRBV11-2	TRBJ2-1	.	TGTGCCAGCAGCTTAGATGGCAGCGAACTAGCGGGGGGGATTGACAATGAGCAGTTCTTC	CASSLDGSELAGGIDNEQFF
.	TRBV7-8	TRBJ1-1	.	TGTGCCAGCAGCCCGAGGGTGGGGAATTTGAACACTGAAGCTTTCTTT	CASSPRVGNLNTEAFF
TRBD1	TRBV2	TRBJ1-2	.	TGTGCCAGCAGTGCAACGACAGGGGGCGATTATGGCTACCCCTTC	CASSATTGGDYGYPF
.	TRBV11-1	TRBJ1-1	few	TGTGCCAGCAGCGCGCAGGAGAACACTGAAGCTTTCTTT	CASSAQENTEAFF
.	TRBV6-6	TRBJ1-4	.	TGTGCCAGCAGTTACGGGCGGGGTGGTAATGAAAAACTGTTTTTT	CASSYGRGGNEKLFF
TRBD1	TRBV19	TRBJ2-2	.	TGTGCCAGTAGTCCCAGGACAGGGGGGGACACCGGGGAGCTGTTTTTT	CASSPRTGGDTGELFF
.	TRBV6-5	TRBJ1-3	.	TGTGCCAGCAGCCGACGGTTCGCCGGGGGAAACACCATATATTTT	CASSRRFAGGNTIYF
TRBD2	TRBV18	TRBJ2-3	.	TGTGCCAGTTATAGCGGGGCCGGCACAGATACGCAGTATTTT	CASYSGAGTDTQYF
TRBD2	TRBV7-8	TRBJ2-7	.	TGTGCCAGCGCCGCACAACGACTAGCGGGAAAAGACGAGCAGTACTTC	CASAAQRLAGKDEQYF
TRBD1	TRBV7-8	TRBJ1-3	once	TGTGCCAGCAGCTTAAGGGGGCTGGCCGGGGTAGGGTCTGGAAACACCATATATTTT	CASSLRGLAGVGSGNTIYF
.	TRBV7-2	TRBJ2-2	.	TGTGCCAGCAGCTATGCGGGGACAGCTAACACCGGGGAGCTGTTTTTT	CASSYAGTANTGELFF
.	TRBV2	TRBJ1-2	.	TGTGCCAGCAGTGTTACCGGGACTAGCGCAGGCTACACCTTC	CASSVTGTSAGYTF
TRBD1	TRBV19	TRBJ1-2	.	TGTGCCAGTAGAGAAATCGGGACAGGGGCCTCTAGAGGCTACACCTTC	CASREIGTGASRGYTF
TRBD2	TRBV10-3	TRBJ2-6	.	TGTGCCATCGGTGGGGGGGCTGGGGCCAACGTCCTGACTTTC	CAIGGGAGANVLTF
TRBD1	TRBV7-8	TRBJ1-2	.	TGTGCCAGCAGCTTGACAGGGGAGAGGCTTTATGGCTACACCTTC	CASSLTGERLYGYTF
TRBD1	TRBV7-2	TRBJ1-2	once	TGTGCCAGCAGCTTAGGGGACAGGGGCAGGAACTATGGCTACACCTTC	CASSLGDRGRNYGYTF